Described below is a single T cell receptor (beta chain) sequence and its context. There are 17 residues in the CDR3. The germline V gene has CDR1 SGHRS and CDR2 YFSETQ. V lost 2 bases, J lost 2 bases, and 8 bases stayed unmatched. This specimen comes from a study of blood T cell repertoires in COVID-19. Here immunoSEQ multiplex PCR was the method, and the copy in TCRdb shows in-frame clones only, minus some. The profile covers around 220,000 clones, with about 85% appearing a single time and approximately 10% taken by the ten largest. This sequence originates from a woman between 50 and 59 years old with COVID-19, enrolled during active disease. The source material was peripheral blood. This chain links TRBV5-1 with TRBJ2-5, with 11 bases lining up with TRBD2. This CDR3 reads CASSLGFSGGVQETQYF. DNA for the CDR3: TGCGCCAGCAGCTTAGGTTTTAGCGGGGGGGTTCAAGAGACCCAGTACTTC.